The subject of this entry is one TCR beta chain. The data originate from a study of CD8 T cells in Susac syndrome. An amount of RNA that ranged from roughly 0.45 to 1 ug was reverse transcribed with random hexamers. TCRdb reprocessed the immunoSEQ multiplex PCR reads with MiXCR, giving one entry per CDR3 protein. The data contain tens of thousands of distinct CDR3 sequences, roughly 94% of them singletons. Sequencing was performed on CD8+ T cells from PBMCs. The clonotype was recovered from a human donor with Susac syndrome.

CDR3 loop: CASSLVGTNYNEQFF. CDR3 nucleotide sequence: TGTGCCAGCAGCTTAGTGGGGACAAATTACAATGAGCAGTTCTTC. The V gene is TRBV7-9, the J gene TRBJ2-1; D might be TRBD1 (6 bases). Germline-derived CDR1 and CDR2 are SEHNR and FQNEAQ (reference sequence). Trimming removed 1 base from V and 4 bases from J, with 11 bases in between. The CDR3 runs to 15 residues.